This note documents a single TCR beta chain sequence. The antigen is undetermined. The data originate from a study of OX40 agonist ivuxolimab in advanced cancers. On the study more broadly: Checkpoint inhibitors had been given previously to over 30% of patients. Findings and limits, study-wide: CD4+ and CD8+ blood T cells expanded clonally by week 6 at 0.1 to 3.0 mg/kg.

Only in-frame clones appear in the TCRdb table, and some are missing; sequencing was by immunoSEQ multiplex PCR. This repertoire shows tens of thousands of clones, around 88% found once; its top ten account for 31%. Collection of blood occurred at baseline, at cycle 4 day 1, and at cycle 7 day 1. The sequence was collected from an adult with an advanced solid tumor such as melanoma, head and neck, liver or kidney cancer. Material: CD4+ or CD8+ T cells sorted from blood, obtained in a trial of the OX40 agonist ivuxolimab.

CDR3 in DNA: TGTGCCAGCAGCTTGTCCGGGACTAGCGGGATATATGAGCAGTTCTTC. It encodes CASSLSGTSGIYEQFF. The chain uses TRBV27 and TRBJ2-1; the match to TRBD2 covers 13 bases. CDR3 size: 16 residues. Germline lookup yields CDR1 MNHEY and CDR2 SMNVEV (reference sequence). Germline trimming cut 6 bases from V and 8 bases from J; bases unmatched to any gene: 10.